These 17 T cell receptor beta chains were all obtained from the same sample, sequenced in a study of post-analysis software for immune sequencing data. Study-level findings and limits: TRBV5-6, TRBV5-1 and TRBV20-1 were among four or five TRBV segments more frequent in patients than controls.

These receptors have no identified antigens. The TCR beta cDNA libraries contained unique molecular identifiers. TCRdb re-analysed the PCR reads in MiXCR, keeping a single row per CDR3 protein. This sample yields some 450,000 distinct CDR3 sequences, of which roughly 45% are seen a single time; about 12% belongs to the top ten. Material for sequencing was blood. All receptors derive from a girl aged 10-17 years with multiple sclerosis.

This chain connects TRBV12-5 to TRBJ2-1, with TRBD2 identical over 7 bases. Germline assignment: CDR1 LGHNT and CDR2 FRNRAP. V shed 5 bases, J shed 3 bases, and the junction held 4 bases outside the gene matches. This CDR3 is built from 14 residues. The DNA of the CDR3 is TGTGCTAGTGGTCTAAGCGGGATCTACAATGAGCAGTTCTTC. Protein sequence: CASGLSGIYNEQFF.

The chain recombines TRBV9 with TRBJ2-7; D may be TRBD2 (5 bases). Trimming stripped 3 bases from V and 0 bases from J, with 19 bases between. The germline V gene has CDR1 SGDLS and CDR2 YYNGEE. This CDR3 is built from 17 residues. The CDR3 DNA follows: TGTGCCAGCAGCGCGCCAGGAGGCAGTCCGAGCTCCTACGAGCAGTACTTC. Translating it yields CASSAPGGSPSSYEQYF.

The rearrangement joins TRBV12-3 or TRBV12-4 to TRBJ2-7; D is perhaps TRBD1 or TRBD2 (5 bases each). The CDR3 totals 13 residues. The V and J ends lost 3 bases and 5 bases respectively, with 11 bases between them. In nucleotides, the CDR3 is TGTGCCAGCAGTTTTGAGGGGAAACACGAGCAGTACTTC. The encoded protein is CASSFEGKHEQYF.

This clonotype was observed a few times. The chain has TRBV28 and TRBJ2-7; a possible D gene is TRBD2 (5 bases). The J call may be wrong; the DNA end is better matched by TRBJ2-5. Germline V gives CDR1 MDHEN, CDR2 SYDVKM. The CDR3 has 14 amino acids. The CDR3 here is CASSPSGMRETQYF. CDR3 nucleotides: TGTGCCAGCAGCCCTTCGGGGATGAGAGAGACCCAGTACTTC.

The CDR3 DNA follows: TGTGCCAGCAGTGAATATACCCGGTCCTACGAGCAGTACTTC. Translated, it gives CASSEYTRSYEQYF. This rearrangement joins TRBV6-1 to TRBJ2-5; the D is unclear. The end of the DNA fits TRBJ2-7 better, so the J call may be wrong. This CDR3 comprises 14 residues. In germline, CDR1 is MNHNS, CDR2 SASEGT.

The rearrangement joins TRBV20-1 to TRBJ2-7; 10 nucleotides agree with TRBD2. CDR3 length: 16 residues. In germline, CDR1 is DFQATT, CDR2 SNEGSKA (reference sequence). The ends lost 6 bases at V and 2 bases at J; junction bases unmatched: 13. In DNA, the CDR3 is TGCAGTGCCTCCCTCTTGGCTAGCGGGAGTCCCTACGAGCAGTACTTC. As protein: CSASLLASGSPYEQYF.

The CDR3 sequence is CATSREISGRGYEQYF. The CDR3 DNA follows: TGTGCCACCAGCAGAGAAATTAGCGGGAGGGGCTACGAGCAGTACTTC. This chain joins TRBV15 and TRBJ2-7, with 11 bases aligning to TRBD2. The V gene end was trimmed by 0 bases and the J gene end by 3 bases; junction bases not matched to a gene: 4. The germline V gene has CDR1 LNHNV and CDR2 YYDKDF (reference sequence). This CDR3 region has 16 residues.

This clonotype was recorded a few times. The CDR3 spells CASSLALDWTAAYGYTF. The CDR3 DNA reads as TGTGCCAGCAGCTTAGCGTTAGATTGGACGGCTGCCTATGGCTACACCTTC. This rearrangement joins TRBV7-2 to TRBJ1-2; D gene uncertain. The ends were cut back, 0 bases at V and 4 bases at J, with 18 bases in the middle. Germline V gene lookup returns CDR1 SGHTA and CDR2 FQGNSA. CDR3 length: 17 residues.

The chain recombines TRBV10-1 with TRBJ2-5; TRBD1 is a possible D gene (6 bases). The J call could be wrong; TRBJ2-7 is a better fit for the DNA end. CDR1 WNHNN and CDR2 SYGVQD come from the germline V gene (reference sequence). The CDR3 has 14 residues. In DNA form, the CDR3 reads TGCGCCAGCAGTGAGTCGGGGGCCCCCTACGAGCAGTACTTC. It translates to CASSESGAPYEQYF.

For this clonotype: A much larger clonotype is one base distant, so this may be a read error. The chain employs TRBV28 and TRBJ2-5; tentatively, D is TRBD1 (6 bases). Germline CDR1 and CDR2: MDHEN and SYDVKM. The CDR3 totals 15 residues. The DNA of the CDR3 is TGTGCCAGCAGTTTACCATCAGACAGGCAAGAGGCCCAGTACTTC. This translates into CASSLPSDRQEAQYF.

The chain couples TRBV29-1 to TRBJ1-1; D is uncertain. The CDR3 covers 13 residues. V was clipped by 4 bases and J by 4 bases, with 13 bases between them. CDR1 is SQVTM and CDR2 is ANQGSEA in the germline V gene. The CDR3: CSVGIRPPTEAFF. The CDR3 bases are TGCAGCGTTGGAATCAGACCACCCACTGAAGCTTTCTTT.

This chain connects TRBV20-1 to TRBJ2-3, with 7 bases lining up with TRBD1. The CDR3 totals 15 residues. Looked up from germline, CDR1 is DFQATT and CDR2 is SNEGSKA (reference sequence). Trimming cost V 2 bases and J 0 bases; bases outside gene matches: 5. For the CDR3, the DNA is TGCAGTGCTAGACCCGGGACAGCTAGCACAGATACGCAGTATTTT. Translation gives CSARPGTASTDTQYF.

V is TRBV4-1 and J is TRBJ2-3; 9 bases align to TRBD1. V dropped 4 bases and J dropped 6; count of bases not matched to a gene: 17. Germline V gene data show CDR1 as MGHRA and CDR2 as YSYEKL. The CDR3 covers 18 residues. CDR3 loop: CASSRPTGTGPSGDTQYF. CDR3 DNA: TGCGCCAGCAGCCGCCCAACCGGGACAGGGCCTTCGGGGGATACGCAGTATTTT.

The sample holds one count of this clonotype. This chain uses TRBV12-3 or TRBV12-4 with TRBJ2-4; D is perhaps TRBD2 (6 bases). This CDR3 is 15 amino acids long. V was shortened by 3 bases and J by 0 bases, with 9 bases between the two germline ends. The CDR3 DNA sequence: TGTGCCAGCAGTTTGATGGGACTAGCCAAAAACATTCAGTACTTC. It translates to CASSLMGLAKNIQYF.

This clonotype was picked up one time. The chain joins TRBV4-2 to TRBJ1-1; 7 bases map to TRBD1. J gave up 6 bases and V 4 bases, and 8 bases lay outside the gene matches. The germline gives CDR1 LGHNA, CDR2 YNFKEQ. The CDR3 extends over 14 amino acids. CDR3 protein: CASSPDRVYAEAFF. The CDR3 DNA reads as TGTGCCAGCAGCCCAGACAGGGTGTACGCTGAAGCTTTCTTT.

This clonotype turned up a few times. The chain uses TRBV27 and TRBJ2-5, with D unresolved. Trimming removed 2 bases at V and 2 bases at J, with 9 bases between. This CDR3 is 14 amino acids long. Germline V lookup: CDR1 MNHEY, CDR2 SMNVEV (reference sequence). Written as DNA, the CDR3 is TGTGCCAGCAGTTTAGGTAGCCCTCAAGAGACCCAGTACTTC. Residues: CASSLGSPQETQYF.

This sequence joins TRBV20-1 and TRBJ2-6, with D hard to call. This CDR3 contains 13 residues. CDR1 DFQATT and CDR2 SNEGSKA come from the germline V gene (reference sequence). CDR3: CSARSSGANVLTF. CDR3 in DNA: TGCAGCGCAAGAAGCTCTGGGGCCAACGTCCTGACTTTC.